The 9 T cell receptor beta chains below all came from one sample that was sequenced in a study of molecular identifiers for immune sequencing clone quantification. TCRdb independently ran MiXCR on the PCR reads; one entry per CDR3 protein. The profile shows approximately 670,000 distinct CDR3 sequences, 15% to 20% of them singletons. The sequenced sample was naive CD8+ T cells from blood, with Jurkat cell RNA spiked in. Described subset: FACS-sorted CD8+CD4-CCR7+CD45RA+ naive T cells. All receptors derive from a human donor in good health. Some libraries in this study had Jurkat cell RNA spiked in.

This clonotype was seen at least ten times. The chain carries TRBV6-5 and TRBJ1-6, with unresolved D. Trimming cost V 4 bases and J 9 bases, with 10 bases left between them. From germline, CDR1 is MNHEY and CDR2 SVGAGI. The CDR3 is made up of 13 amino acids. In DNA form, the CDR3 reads TGTGCCAGCAGTTCGACATTGAGTTCACCCCTCCACTTT. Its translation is CASSSTLSSPLHF.

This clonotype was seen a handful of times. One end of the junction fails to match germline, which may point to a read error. The CDR3 is CAGRIYQDYNEQFF. The CDR3 DNA follows: TGTGCCGGCAGAATTTACCAGGATTACAATGAGCAGTTCTTC. The V and J genes are TRBV6-2 or TRBV6-3 and TRBJ2-1; D remains ambiguous. The germline gives CDR1 MNHEY, CDR2 SVGEGT. This CDR3 region has 14 residues.

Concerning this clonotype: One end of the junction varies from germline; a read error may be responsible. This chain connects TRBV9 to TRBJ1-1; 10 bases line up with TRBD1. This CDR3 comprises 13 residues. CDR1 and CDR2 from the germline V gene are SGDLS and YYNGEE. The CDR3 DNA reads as TGTGCCAGCGGCGTATTGGGACAGGGGGAAGCTTTCTTT. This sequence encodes CASGVLGQGEAFF.

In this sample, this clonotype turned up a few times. CDR3 DNA: TGTGCCAGCAGTCACCAGGGAGCCTACAATGAGCAGTTCTTC. This gives the protein CASSHQGAYNEQFF. The gene calls are TRBV28 and TRBJ2-1; either TRBD1 or TRBD2 may fit D (5 bases each). Germline V gene sequence: CDR1 MDHEN, CDR2 SYDVKM. This CDR3 is built from 14 residues. The germline V and J ends were trimmed by 5 bases and 2 bases, with 10 bases remaining between them.

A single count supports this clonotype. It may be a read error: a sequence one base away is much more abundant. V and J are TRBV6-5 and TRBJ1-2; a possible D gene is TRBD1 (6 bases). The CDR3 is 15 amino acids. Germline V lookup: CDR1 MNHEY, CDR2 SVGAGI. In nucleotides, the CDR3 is TGTGCCAACAGTTACGGAAGGGGGGGCGGCTATGGCTACACCTTC. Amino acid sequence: CANSYGRGGGYGYTF.

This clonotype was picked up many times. CDR3 in DNA: TGCAGTTTCTACTATGGCGGGAGTAAGGATACGCAGTATTTT. Protein sequence: CSFYYGGSKDTQYF. The chain joins TRBV20-1 to TRBJ2-3; 7 nucleotides match TRBD2. Germline CDR1 is DFQATT and CDR2 is SNEGSKA (reference sequence). This CDR3 is 14 amino acids long. V lost 8 bases and J lost 6; bases outside the gene matches: 14.

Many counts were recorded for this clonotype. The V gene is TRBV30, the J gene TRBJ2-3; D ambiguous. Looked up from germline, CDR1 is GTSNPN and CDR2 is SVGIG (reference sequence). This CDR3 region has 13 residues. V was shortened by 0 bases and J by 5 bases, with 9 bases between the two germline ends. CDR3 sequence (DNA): TGTGCCTGGAGTGTAGGTTTCGGAGATACGCAGTATTTT. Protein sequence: CAWSVGFGDTQYF.

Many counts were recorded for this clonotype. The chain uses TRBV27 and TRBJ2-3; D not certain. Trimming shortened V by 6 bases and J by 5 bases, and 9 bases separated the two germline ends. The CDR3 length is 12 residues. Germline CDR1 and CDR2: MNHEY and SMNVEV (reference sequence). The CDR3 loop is CASSHGVDTQYF. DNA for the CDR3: TGTGCCAGCAGCCACGGCGTAGATACGCAGTATTTT.

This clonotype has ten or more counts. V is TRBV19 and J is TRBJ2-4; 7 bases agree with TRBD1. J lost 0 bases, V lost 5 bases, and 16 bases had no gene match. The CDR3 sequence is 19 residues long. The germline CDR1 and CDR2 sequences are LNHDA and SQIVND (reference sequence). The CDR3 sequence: CASSPPGTAKSLAKNIQYF. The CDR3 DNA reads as TGTGCCAGTAGTCCCCCCGGGACAGCAAAGTCCCTAGCCAAAAACATTCAGTACTTC.